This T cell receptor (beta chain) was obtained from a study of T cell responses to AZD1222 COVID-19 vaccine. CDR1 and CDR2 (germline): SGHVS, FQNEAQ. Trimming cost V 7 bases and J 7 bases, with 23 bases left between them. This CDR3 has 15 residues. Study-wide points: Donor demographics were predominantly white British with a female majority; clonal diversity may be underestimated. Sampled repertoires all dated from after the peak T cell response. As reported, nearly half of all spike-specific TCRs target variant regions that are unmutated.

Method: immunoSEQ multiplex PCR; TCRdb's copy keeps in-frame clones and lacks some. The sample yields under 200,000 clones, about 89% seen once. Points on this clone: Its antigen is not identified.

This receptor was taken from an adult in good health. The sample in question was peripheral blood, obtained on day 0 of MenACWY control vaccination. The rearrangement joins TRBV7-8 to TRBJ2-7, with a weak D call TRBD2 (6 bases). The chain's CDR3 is CASTLGAGGAGEQYF. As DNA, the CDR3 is TGTGCCAGCACCCTAGGAGCCGGCGGGGCGGGTGAGCAGTACTTC.